This T cell receptor beta chain was identified in a study of CD8 T cells in ankylosing spondylitis. The TCR beta libraries were generated through quantitative 5'-RACE incorporating molecular barcodes. TCRdb re-called the 5' RACE reads with MiXCR, one entry per CDR3 protein. The sample has about 330,000 distinct CDR3 sequences; 7% to 9% are singletons. In germline, CDR1 is MNHNS, CDR2 SASEGT. The junction had 10 bases not matched to a gene; V was cut back by 5 bases and J by 3 bases. This CDR3 region has 18 residues. This clonotype was observed a handful of times. The target antigen is unknown. Study results and caveats: Reportedly, significant enrichment of disease-linked clones occurred in matched ankylosing spondylitis synovial fluid. Made up of under 10 highly homologous variants, a TCR beta motif appeared characteristic of ankylosing spondylitis blood. The authors found the disease-linked clones to be CD8+ and relatively rare in peripheral blood.

This TCR came from a male donor with ankylosing spondylitis. The chain is built from TRBV6-1 and TRBJ2-3; 14 bases map to TRBD2. Material: blood, either unsorted or a sorted T cell fraction (not recorded which). CDR3 amino acids: CASSTFGTSGRGTDTQYF. The CDR3 DNA sequence: TGTGCCAGCAGTACATTCGGGACTAGCGGGAGAGGAACAGATACGCAGTATTTT.